The clone carrying this TCR beta chain has only a few counts. Its antigen is still unknown. This entry is derived from a study of CD8 T cells in ankylosing spondylitis. Regarding the study as a whole: In synovial fluid and blood from reactive arthritis, some motif variants were previously reported. It was reported that disease-linked clones were significantly enriched in matched ankylosing spondylitis synovial fluid. Peripheral blood held disease-linked clones only at relatively low frequency, and these were CD8+. Blood of patients with ankylosing spondylitis appeared to be characterized by a TCR beta motif of fewer than 10 highly homologous variants.

The CDR3 covers 14 residues. Between the trimmed V and J ends, which lost 0 bases and 9 bases, there was a span of 10 bases. Germline V gene sequence: CDR1 SGHRS, CDR2 YFSETQ. Quantitative 5'-RACE with molecular barcodes produced the TCR beta libraries. TCRdb analysed the 5' RACE reads with MiXCR anew, one entry per CDR3 protein. The sample lists approximately 400,000 distinct CDR3 sequences, under 20% occurring once. The source material was blood, either unsorted or a sorted T cell fraction (not recorded which). The receptor comes from a male donor with ankylosing spondylitis. This chain links TRBV5-1 with TRBJ1-6; D is unresolved. The DNA of the CDR3 is TGCGCCAGCAGCTTGGCCACCTCAGCTTCACCCCTCCACTTT. Its translation is CASSLATSASPLHF.